These T cell receptor beta chains were read from a single sample in a study of blood T cell repertoires in COVID-19. The repertoire was sequenced with immunoSEQ multiplex PCR; TCRdb's copy has only in-frame clones and lacks some. The sample yields roughly 55,000 clones, around 83% seen once. The sequenced sample consisted of peripheral blood. The receptor set was obtained from an older woman with acute or convalescent COVID-19. CDR3s include the opening cysteine and the closing phenylalanine or tryptophan. Some rows have no size entry. The others give once, few or many, or a class for an expanded clone.

TRBJ1-2,TRBV27,-,CASRRGQGARDGYHGYTF
TRBJ1-2,TRBV19,-,CASNKENYGYTF
TRBJ1-1,TRBV3-1/TRBV3-2,-,CASSPRDSHTEAFF
TRBJ1-2,TRBV3-1/TRBV3-2,-,CASSPPSAGGTRNYGYTF
TRBJ1-2,TRBV6-6,-,CASSKDTYGYTF
TRBJ2-3,TRBV5-5,-,CASSLGFGVGVDTQYF
TRBJ1-2,TRBV5-4,few,CASSFARGQEGYTF
TRBJ2-7,TRBV11-2,-,CASRTFSGRSSYEQYF
TRBJ2-2,TRBV27,-,CASSGGLAGVTGELFF
TRBJ1-1,TRBV5-1,-,CASSLGGPLNTEAFF
TRBJ1-4,TRBV3-1/TRBV3-2,-,CASSQDSNEKLFF
TRBJ1-2,TRBV29-1,-,CSVTGSSYGYTF
TRBJ2-3,TRBV4-1,-,CASSQEWTAGGPRDTQYF
TRBJ2-2,TRBV9,-,CASSASGGASGELFF
TRBJ2-3,TRBV7-8,-,CASSFPRDTQYF
TRBJ1-4,TRBV5-1,-,CASSLSGTNEKLFF
TRBJ2-5,TRBV19,-,CASSGHSGERETQYF
TRBJ1-1,TRBV12-2,-,CASRLFGMLNTEAFF
TRBJ1-3,TRBV29-1,-,CSVAAGGSGNTIYF
TRBJ1-1,TRBV10-1,once,CASSGDRNTEAFF
TRBJ2-5,TRBV7-9,-,CASSRPLGQVGETQYF
TRBJ2-1,TRBV2,few,CASMVAGVRNEQFF
TRBJ1-6,TRBV5-5,-,CASSLVGWTANSPLHF
TRBJ1-1,TRBV7-2,few,CASSVSLNTEAFF
TRBJ1-1,TRBV3-1/TRBV3-2,-,CASGGYSESGTEAFF
TRBJ1-3,TRBV18,-,CASSPNSGNTIYF
TRBJ1-5,TRBV27,-,CASSLSGSQPQHF
TRBJ1-4,TRBV5-1,-,CASSLGWAGIEKLFF
TRBJ2-5,TRBV6-1,once,CASSEIAAGTQYF
TRBJ2-1,TRBV14,-,CASSRWGGSYNEQFF
TRBJ1-2,TRBV28,-,CASSLLTANYGYTF
TRBJ1-2,TRBV19,few,CASSHGTGTANYGYTF
TRBJ2-5,TRBV19,-,CASSSPSGAGGETQYF
TRBJ1-1,TRBV5-1,-,CASSLTGQQNTEAFF
TRBJ2-1,TRBV5-4,once,CASSLAGLAGNNEQFF
TRBJ2-3,TRBV12-5,-,CASGPQGANTDTQYF
TRBJ1-1,TRBV2,-,CASSLTGGTEAFF